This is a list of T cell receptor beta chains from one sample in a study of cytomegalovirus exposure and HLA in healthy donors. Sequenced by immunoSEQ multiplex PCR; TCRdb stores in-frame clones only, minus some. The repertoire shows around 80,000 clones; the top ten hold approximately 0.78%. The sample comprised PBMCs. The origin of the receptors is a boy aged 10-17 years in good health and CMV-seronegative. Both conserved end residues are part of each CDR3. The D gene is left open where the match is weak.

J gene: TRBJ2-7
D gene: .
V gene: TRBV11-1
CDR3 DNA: TGTGCCAGCAGCTCCGACATTGGAGGCCTAGATAAAGGGCAGTACTTC
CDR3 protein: CASSSDIGGLDKGQYF

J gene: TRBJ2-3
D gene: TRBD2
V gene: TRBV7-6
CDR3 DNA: TGTGCCAGCAGCCCCGGTGTGGGGGGAGGGCAGGATACGCAGTATTTT
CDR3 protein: CASSPGVGGGQDTQYF

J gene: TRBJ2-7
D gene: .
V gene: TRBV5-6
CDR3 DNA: TGTGCCAGCAGCTCCAGGACAGTTTACGAGCAGTACTTC
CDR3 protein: CASSSRTVYEQYF

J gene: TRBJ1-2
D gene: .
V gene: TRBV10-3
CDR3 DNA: TGTGCCATCAGTGAGACTGGACAGACCACTCGACTTTATGGCTACACCTTC
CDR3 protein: CAISETGQTTRLYGYTF

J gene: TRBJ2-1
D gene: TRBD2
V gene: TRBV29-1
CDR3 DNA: TGCAGCCATTCCGGGACTAGCGGGATTGAGCAGTTCTTC
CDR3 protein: CSHSGTSGIEQFF

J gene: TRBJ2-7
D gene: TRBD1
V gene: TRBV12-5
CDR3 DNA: TGTGCTAGTGGACTCGGGACAGCCCTTTCCTACGAGCAGTACTTC
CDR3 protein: CASGLGTALSYEQYF

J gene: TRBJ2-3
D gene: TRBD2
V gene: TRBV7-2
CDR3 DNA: TGTGCCAGCAGCTTAACGGGAGCGGGGGATACGCAGTATTTT
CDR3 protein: CASSLTGAGDTQYF

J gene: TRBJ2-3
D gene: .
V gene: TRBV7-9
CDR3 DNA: TGTGCCAGCAGCTTAGTGACTAGAGGGCGAGATACGCAGTATTTT
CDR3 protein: CASSLVTRGRDTQYF

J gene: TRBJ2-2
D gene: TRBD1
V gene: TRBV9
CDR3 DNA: TGTGCCAGCACGGCAGGGGGCACCGGGGAGCTGTTTTTT
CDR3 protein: CASTAGGTGELFF

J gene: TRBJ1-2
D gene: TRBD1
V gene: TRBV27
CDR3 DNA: TGTGCCAGCAGTTCCCTTTACAGGGGTCCTCGATCTAACTATGGCTACACCTTC
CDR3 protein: CASSSLYRGPRSNYGYTF

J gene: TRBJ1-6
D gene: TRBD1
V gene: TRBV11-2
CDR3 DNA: TGTGCCAGCAGCCCGATTCCCCGGACAGGGAGTAATTCACCCCTCCACTTT
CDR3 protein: CASSPIPRTGSNSPLHF

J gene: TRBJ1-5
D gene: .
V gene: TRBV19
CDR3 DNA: TGTGCCAGTCAGCCCCGGCAGGGTAACAATCAGCCCCAGCATTTT
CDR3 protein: CASQPRQGNNQPQHF

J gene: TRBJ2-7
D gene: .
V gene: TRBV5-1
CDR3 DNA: TGCGCCAGCAGCGCGGGACAGCTTAGCTCCTACGAGCAGTACTTC
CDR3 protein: CASSAGQLSSYEQYF

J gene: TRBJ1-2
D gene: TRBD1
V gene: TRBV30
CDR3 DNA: TGTGCCTGGAGCGAGGACAGGAACGGCTACACCTTC
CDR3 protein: CAWSEDRNGYTF

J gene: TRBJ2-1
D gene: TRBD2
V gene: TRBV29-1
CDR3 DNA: TGCAGCGTTCTAGCGGGAGGGGTCTTCAATGAGCAGTTCTTC
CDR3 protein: CSVLAGGVFNEQFF

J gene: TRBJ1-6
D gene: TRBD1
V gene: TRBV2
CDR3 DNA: TGTGCCAGCAGCCGTCCCGGGACAGGGGAGGGTAATTCACCCCTCCACTTT
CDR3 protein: CASSRPGTGEGNSPLHF